This T cell receptor (beta chain) was identified during a study of blood T cell repertoires in COVID-19. Study information: COVID-19 samples collected from the United States, Italy and Spain covered acute and convalescent phases. PBMCs, B-cell-depleted T cells, or T cells provided the cDNA or gDNA that made up the material.

Germline V gene sequence: CDR1 MNHEY, CDR2 SVGAGI. The J segment lost 4 bases and the V segment lost 10 bases, leaving 3 bases of the junction unmatched. This CDR3 is built from 11 residues. Authors' data handling: Nucleated cell number was recorded as an estimate derived from reference gene primer amplification. The assay was immunoSEQ multiplex PCR, and TCRdb's table has in-frame clones only and misses some. V, J and clone size derive from that table, while D and trimming were established from the DNA sequence. This table has 250,000 to 300,000 clones, roughly 80% appearing once. This sequence joins TRBV6-5 and TRBJ1-2; 7 bases fit TRBD1. Sequenced: peripheral blood. The receptor comes from a man between 60 and 75 years old who had recovered from COVID-19. CDR3 region: CAIRDSYGYTF. In DNA form, the CDR3 reads TGTGCCATCCGGGACAGCTATGGCTACACCTTC.